This T cell receptor beta chain derives from a study of monozygotic twins with inflammatory bowel disease. The CDR3 loop spans 15 amino acids. CDR1 and CDR2 (germline): SEHNR, FQNEAQ (reference sequence). As regards this clonotype: Its antigen is not known.

General observations from the study: Healthy co-twins exceeded IBD patients in TCRbeta diversity as measured by inverse Simpson.

Eight cDNA synthesis reactions were run for every sample. TCRdb reworked the 5' RACE reads into one entry per CDR3 protein, no DNA. The sample totals roughly 170,000 distinct CDR3 sequences; its top ten clones hold around 7.2%. This chain connects TRBV7-9 to TRBJ2-7; TCRdb's D call of TRBD1 is untestable without DNA. The source material was blood. This TCR came from a human donor with ulcerative colitis or Crohn's disease, or a healthy co-twin of an affected twin (not recorded which). The chain's CDR3 is CASSFYGLGRYEQYF. The full variable domain, with the rest looked up from reference TRBV7-9 and TRBJ2-7, is DTGVSQNPRHKITKRGQNVTFRCDPISEHNRLYWYRQTLGQGPEFLTYFQNEAQLEKSRLLSDRFSAERPKGSFSTLEIQRTEQGDSAMYLCASSFYGLGRYEQYFGPGTRLTVT.